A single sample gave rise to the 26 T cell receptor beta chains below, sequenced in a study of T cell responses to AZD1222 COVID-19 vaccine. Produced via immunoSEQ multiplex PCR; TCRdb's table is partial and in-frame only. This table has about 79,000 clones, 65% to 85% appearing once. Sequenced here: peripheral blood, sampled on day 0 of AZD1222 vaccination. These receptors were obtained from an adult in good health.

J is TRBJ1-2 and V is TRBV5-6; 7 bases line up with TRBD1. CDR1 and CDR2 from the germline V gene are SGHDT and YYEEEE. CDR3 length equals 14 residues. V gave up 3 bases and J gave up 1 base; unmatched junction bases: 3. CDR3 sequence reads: CASSWDSRNYGYTF. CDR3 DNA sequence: TGTGCCAGCAGCTGGGACAGTCGTAACTATGGCTACACCTTC.

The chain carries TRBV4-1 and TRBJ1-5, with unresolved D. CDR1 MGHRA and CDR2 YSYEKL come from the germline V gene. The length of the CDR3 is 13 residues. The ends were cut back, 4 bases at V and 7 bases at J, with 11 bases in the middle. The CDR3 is CASSPWEGQPQHF. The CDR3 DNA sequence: TGCGCCAGCAGCCCCTGGGAGGGCCAGCCCCAGCATTTT.

CDR3 coding DNA: TGTGCCATCAGTGAGGGGTTTAGCGGGGAATTGAATGAGCAGTTCTTC. Its protein product is CAISEGFSGELNEQFF. The chain employs TRBV10-3 and TRBJ2-1; the match to TRBD2 covers 8 bases. Germline V gene lookup returns CDR1 ENHRY and CDR2 SYGVKD. CDR3 length: 16 amino acids. The trim removed 2 bases at V and 7 bases at J, leaving 10 bases unmatched.

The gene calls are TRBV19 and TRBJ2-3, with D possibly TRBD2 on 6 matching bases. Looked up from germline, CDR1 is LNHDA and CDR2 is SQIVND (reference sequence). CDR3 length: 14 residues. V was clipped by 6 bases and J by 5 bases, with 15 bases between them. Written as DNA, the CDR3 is TGTGCCAGTAGCTTCACGCTAGCGAAAGATACGCAGTATTTT. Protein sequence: CASSFTLAKDTQYF.

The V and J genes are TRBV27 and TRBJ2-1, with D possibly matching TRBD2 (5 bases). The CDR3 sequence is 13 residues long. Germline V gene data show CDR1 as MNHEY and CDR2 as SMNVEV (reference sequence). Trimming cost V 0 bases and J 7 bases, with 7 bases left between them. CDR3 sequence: CASSLSRGNEQFF. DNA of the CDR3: TGTGCCAGCAGTTTATCGCGCGGGAATGAGCAGTTCTTC.

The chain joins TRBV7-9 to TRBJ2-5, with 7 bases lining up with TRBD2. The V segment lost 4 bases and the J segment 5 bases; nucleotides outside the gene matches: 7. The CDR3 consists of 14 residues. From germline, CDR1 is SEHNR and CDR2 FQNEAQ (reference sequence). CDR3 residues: CASSWTSLWETQYF. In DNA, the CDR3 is TGTGCCAGCAGCTGGACTAGTTTATGGGAGACCCAGTACTTC.

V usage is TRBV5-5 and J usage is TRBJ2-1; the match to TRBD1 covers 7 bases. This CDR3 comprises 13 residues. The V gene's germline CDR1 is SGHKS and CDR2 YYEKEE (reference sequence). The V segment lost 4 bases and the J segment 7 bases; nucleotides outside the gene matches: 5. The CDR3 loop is CASSAIQGNEQFF. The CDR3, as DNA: TGTGCCAGCAGCGCGATACAGGGGAATGAGCAGTTCTTC.

The CDR3 DNA is TGTGCCAGCTCACCTAACGACGGTGCCAATGAGCAGTTCTTC. Amino acids: CASSPNDGANEQFF. The chain combines TRBV18 with TRBJ2-1; D remains unclear. V was shortened by 3 bases and J by 6 bases, with 12 bases between the two germline ends. The CDR3 consists of 14 residues. Germline CDR1 reads KGHSH; CDR2 reads LQKENI.

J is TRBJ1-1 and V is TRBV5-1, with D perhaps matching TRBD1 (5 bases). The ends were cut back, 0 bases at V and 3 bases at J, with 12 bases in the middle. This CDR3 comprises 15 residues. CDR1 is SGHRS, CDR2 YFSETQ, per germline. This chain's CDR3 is CASSLEGRRDTEAFF. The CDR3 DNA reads TGCGCCAGCAGCTTGGAGGGCCGCAGGGACACTGAAGCTTTCTTT.

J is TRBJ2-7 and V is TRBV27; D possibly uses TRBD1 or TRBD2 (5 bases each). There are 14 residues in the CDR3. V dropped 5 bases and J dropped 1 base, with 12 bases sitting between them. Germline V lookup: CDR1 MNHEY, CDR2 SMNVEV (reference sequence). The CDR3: CASSTGTASYEQYF. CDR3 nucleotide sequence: TGTGCCAGCAGTACGGGGACGGCTTCCTACGAGCAGTACTTC.

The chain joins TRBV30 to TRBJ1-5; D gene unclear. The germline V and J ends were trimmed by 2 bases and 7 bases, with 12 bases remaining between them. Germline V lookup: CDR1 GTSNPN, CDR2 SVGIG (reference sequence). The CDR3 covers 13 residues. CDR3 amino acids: CAWSPSASQPQHF. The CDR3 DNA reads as TGTGCCTGGAGTCCCAGCGCGAGCCAGCCCCAGCATTTT.

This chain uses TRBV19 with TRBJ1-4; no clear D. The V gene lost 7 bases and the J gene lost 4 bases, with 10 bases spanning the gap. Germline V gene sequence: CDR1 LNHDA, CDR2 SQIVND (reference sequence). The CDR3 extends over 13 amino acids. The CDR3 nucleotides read TGTGCCAGTAAGGACGGAGGTAATGAAAAACTGTTTTTT. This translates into CASKDGGNEKLFF. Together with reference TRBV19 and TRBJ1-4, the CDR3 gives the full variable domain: DGGITQSPKYLFRKEGQNVTLSCEQNLNHDAMYWYRQDPGQGLRLIYYSQIVNDFQKGDIAEGYSVSREKKESFPLTVTSAQKNPTAFYLCASKDGGNEKLFFGSGTQLSVL.

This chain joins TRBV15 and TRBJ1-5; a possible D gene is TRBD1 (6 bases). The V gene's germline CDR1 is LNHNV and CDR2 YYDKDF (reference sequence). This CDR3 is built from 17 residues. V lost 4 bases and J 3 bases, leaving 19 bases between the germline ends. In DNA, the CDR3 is TGTGCCACCAGCATAACTCGAACCCGGGACACCAATCAGCCCCAGCATTTT. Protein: CATSITRTRDTNQPQHF.

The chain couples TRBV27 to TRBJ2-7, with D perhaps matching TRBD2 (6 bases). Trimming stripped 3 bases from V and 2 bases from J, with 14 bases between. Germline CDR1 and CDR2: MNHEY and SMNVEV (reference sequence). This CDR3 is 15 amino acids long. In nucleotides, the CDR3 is TGTGCCAGCAGTTTTGCGGGGACGGACCCCTACGAGCAGTACTTC. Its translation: CASSFAGTDPYEQYF.

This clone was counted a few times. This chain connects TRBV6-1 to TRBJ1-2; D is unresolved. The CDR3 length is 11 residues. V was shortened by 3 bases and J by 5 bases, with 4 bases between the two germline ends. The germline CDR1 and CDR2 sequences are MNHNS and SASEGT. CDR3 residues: CASSDKYGYTF. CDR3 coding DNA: TGTGCCAGCAGTGACAAATATGGCTACACCTTC.

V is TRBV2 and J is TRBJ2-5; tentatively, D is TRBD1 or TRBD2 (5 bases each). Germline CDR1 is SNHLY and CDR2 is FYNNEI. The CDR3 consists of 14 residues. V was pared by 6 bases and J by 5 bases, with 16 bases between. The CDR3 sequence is CASRPGSKGETQYF. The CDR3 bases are TGTGCCAGCAGACCGGGGTCCAAGGGGGAGACCCAGTACTTC.

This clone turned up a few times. The DNA for the CDR3 is TGCAGCGTTGATATCCGGGAGACCCAGTACTTC. This gives the protein CSVDIRETQYF. This sequence joins TRBV29-1 and TRBJ2-5; D is uncertain. This CDR3 contains 11 residues. V lost 3 bases, J lost 5 bases, and 7 bases lay in between. Germline V gene data show CDR1 as SQVTM and CDR2 as ANQGSEA.

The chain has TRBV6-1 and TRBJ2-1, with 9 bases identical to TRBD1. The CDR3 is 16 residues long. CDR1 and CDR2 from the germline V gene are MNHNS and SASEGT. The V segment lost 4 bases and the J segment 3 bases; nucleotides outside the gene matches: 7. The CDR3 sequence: CASSVSTGGHYNEQFF. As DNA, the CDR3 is TGTGCCAGCAGTGTCTCGACAGGGGGTCACTACAATGAGCAGTTCTTC.

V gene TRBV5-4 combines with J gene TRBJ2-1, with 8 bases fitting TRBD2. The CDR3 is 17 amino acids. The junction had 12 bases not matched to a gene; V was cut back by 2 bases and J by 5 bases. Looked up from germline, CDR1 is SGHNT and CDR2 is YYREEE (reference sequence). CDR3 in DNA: TGTGCCAGCAGCTTAGACTTTAGCGGGGCAGTTGACAATGAGCAGTTCTTC. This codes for CASSLDFSGAVDNEQFF.

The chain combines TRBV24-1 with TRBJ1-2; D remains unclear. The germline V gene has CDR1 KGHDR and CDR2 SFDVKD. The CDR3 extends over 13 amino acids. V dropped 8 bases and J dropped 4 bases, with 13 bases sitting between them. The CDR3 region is CATIYSDGYGYTF. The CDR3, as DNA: TGTGCCACCATATACTCAGACGGCTATGGCTACACCTTC.

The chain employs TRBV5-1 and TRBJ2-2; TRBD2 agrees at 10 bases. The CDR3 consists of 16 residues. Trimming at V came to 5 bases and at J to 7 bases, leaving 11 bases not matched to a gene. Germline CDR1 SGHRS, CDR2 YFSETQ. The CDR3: CASSTLLAGVVGELFF. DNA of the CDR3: TGCGCCAGCAGTACCCTTCTAGCGGGAGTCGTCGGGGAGCTGTTTTTT.

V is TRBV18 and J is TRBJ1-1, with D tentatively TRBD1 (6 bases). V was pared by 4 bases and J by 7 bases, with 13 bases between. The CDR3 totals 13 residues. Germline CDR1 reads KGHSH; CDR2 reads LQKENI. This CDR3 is CASSHRQDFEAFF. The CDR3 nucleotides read TGTGCCAGCTCACACCGACAGGACTTTGAAGCTTTCTTT. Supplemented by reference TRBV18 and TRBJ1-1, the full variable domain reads NAGVMQNPRHLVRRRGQEARLRCSPMKGHSHVYWYRQLPEEGLKFMVYLQKENIIDESGMPKERFSAEFPKEGPSILRIQQVVRGDSAAYFCASSHRQDFEAFFGQGTRLTVV.

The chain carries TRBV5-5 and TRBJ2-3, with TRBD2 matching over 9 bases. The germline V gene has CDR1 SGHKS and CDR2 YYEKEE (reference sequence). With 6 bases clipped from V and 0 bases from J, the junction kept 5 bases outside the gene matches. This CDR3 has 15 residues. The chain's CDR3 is CASNPLAGSTDTQYF. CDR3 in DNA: TGTGCCAGCAACCCCCTAGCGGGGAGCACAGATACGCAGTATTTT.

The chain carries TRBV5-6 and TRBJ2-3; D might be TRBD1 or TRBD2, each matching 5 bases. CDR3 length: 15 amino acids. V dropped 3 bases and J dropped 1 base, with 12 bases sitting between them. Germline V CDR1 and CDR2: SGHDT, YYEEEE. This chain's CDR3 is CASSSGPTGTDTQYF. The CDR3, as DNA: TGTGCCAGCAGCTCGGGACCAACTGGCACAGATACGCAGTATTTT.

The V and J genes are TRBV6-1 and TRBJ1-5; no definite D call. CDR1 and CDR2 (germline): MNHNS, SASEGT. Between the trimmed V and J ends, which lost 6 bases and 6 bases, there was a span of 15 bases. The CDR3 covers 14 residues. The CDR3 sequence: CASSDTLGSQPQHF. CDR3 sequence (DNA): TGTGCCAGCAGCGATACGCTCGGGAGTCAGCCCCAGCATTTT.

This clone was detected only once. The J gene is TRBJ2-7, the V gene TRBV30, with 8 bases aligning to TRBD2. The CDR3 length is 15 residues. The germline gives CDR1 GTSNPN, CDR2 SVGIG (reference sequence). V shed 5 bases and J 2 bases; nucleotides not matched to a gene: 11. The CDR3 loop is CAWADPGGNPYEQYF. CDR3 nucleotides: TGTGCCTGGGCCGATCCGGGGGGGAACCCCTACGAGCAGTACTTC.